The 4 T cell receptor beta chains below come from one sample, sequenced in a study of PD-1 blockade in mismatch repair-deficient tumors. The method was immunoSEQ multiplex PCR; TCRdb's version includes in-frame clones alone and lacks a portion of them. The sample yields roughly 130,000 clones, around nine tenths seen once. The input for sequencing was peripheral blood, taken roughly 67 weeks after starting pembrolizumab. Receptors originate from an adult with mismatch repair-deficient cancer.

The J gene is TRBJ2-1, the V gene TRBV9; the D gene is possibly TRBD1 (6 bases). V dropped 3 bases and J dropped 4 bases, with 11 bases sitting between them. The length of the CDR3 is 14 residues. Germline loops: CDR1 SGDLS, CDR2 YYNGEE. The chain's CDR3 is CASSGDKGYNEQFF. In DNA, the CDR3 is TGTGCCAGCAGCGGGGACAAAGGGTACAATGAGCAGTTCTTC.

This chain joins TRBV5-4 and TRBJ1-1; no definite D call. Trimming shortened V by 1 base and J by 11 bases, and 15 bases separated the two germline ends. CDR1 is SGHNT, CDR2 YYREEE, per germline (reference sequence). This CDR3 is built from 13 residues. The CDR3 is CASSLIGQAWAFF. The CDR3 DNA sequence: TGTGCCAGCAGCTTGATTGGTCAGGCCTGGGCTTTCTTT.

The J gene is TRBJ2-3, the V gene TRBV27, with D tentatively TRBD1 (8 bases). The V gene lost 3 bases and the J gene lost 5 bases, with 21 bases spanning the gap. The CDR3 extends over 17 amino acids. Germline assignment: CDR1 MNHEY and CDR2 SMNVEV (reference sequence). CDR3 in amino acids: CASSFDRGYGGRDTQYF. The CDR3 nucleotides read TGTGCCAGCAGTTTCGACAGGGGATACGGCGGGAGAGATACGCAGTATTTT.

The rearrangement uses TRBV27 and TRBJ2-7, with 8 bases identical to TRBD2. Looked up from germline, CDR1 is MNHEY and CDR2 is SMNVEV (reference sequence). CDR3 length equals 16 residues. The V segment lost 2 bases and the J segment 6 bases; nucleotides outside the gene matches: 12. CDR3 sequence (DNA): TGTGCCAGCAGTTTACTCGGGGTAGCGGGGTCATCCGAGCAGTACTTC. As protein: CASSLLGVAGSSEQYF.